These 28 T cell receptor beta chains were all obtained from the same sample, sequenced in a study of glioma-infiltrating T cells after dendritic cell vaccination. Time point here: after dendritic cell vaccination, including at tumor progression/relapse. TCRdb keeps only in-frame clones here, not all; method: immunoSEQ multiplex PCR. The repertoire holds 100,000 or so clones, with more than 70% as singletons. The material was blood, obtained after dendritic cell vaccination. These receptors were collected from a human donor with glioblastoma.

This chain links TRBV6-1 with TRBJ1-2; 7 positions match TRBD1. V lost 4 bases and J lost 6; bases outside the gene matches: 11. The germline gives CDR1 MNHNS, CDR2 SASEGT. The CDR3 runs 15 residues. CDR3 nucleotides: TGTGCCAGCAGTGGTGACAGGGCCCTCTGGCATGGCTACACCTTC. Its protein is CASSGDRALWHGYTF.

The V and J genes are TRBV7-9 and TRBJ1-1; no definite D call. The germline CDR1 and CDR2 sequences are SEHNR and FQNEAQ (reference sequence). CDR3 length equals 12 residues. Deletions cut 0 bases from V and 11 bases from J, with 10 bases between. The CDR3 nucleotides read TGTGCCAGCAGCTTAGCCAGACTTATTGCTTTCTTT. Its translation is CASSLARLIAFF.

The table lists this clone with a count of one. This sequence joins TRBV5-1 and TRBJ2-7; 7 bases agree with TRBD1. Losses at the gene ends were 1 base for V and 4 bases for J; bases not matched to a gene: 5. Germline V gene lookup returns CDR1 SGHRS and CDR2 YFSETQ. CDR3 length: 14 residues. CDR3 region: CASSLYSGQYEQYF. CDR3 coding DNA: TGCGCCAGCAGCTTGTATTCGGGACAGTACGAGCAGTACTTC.

The gene calls are TRBV5-1 and TRBJ2-7; perhaps TRBD1 as D (6 bases). From germline, CDR1 is SGHRS and CDR2 YFSETQ. With 1 base removed from V and 5 bases from J, the gap between germline ends came to 16 bases. This CDR3 has 15 amino acids. This CDR3 reads CASSLWSAGANEQYF. DNA of the CDR3: TGCGCCAGCAGCTTGTGGTCTGCAGGGGCCAACGAGCAGTACTTC.

The gene calls are TRBV15 and TRBJ2-5; D gene uncertain. The germline gives CDR1 LNHNV, CDR2 YYDKDF (reference sequence). The V and J ends lost 0 bases and 3 bases respectively, with 8 bases between them. The CDR3 runs 14 residues. This CDR3 is CATSRDRDKETQYF. The CDR3 nucleotides read TGTGCCACCAGCAGAGATCGAGATAAAGAGACCCAGTACTTC.

Concerning this clone itself: Compared with germline, one end of the junction differs, possibly owing to a read error. The J gene is TRBJ1-4, the V gene TRBV6-1, with 9 nucleotides matching TRBD1. CDR1 MNHNS and CDR2 SASEGT come from the germline V gene. The CDR3 runs 11 residues. The CDR3 sequence: CASSGDREVVF. Here the CDR3 DNA reads TGTGCCAGCAGTGGGGACAGGGAGGTGGTTTTT.

The chain is built from TRBV2 and TRBJ2-1; 11 nucleotides line up with TRBD2. From germline, CDR1 is SNHLY and CDR2 FYNNEI. This CDR3 comprises 15 residues. Trimming took 6 bases from V and 0 from J; bases not matched to a gene: 1. The CDR3 DNA reads as TGTGCCAGCAGCACTAGCGGGAGCTCCTACAATGAGCAGTTCTTC. This codes for CASSTSGSSYNEQFF.

The V call is TRBV30, the J call TRBJ1-3; D is unclear. The CDR3 is 13 residues long. V shed 0 bases and J shed 1 base, with 4 bases lying between them. Germline CDR1 is GTSNPN and CDR2 is SVGIG (reference sequence). The CDR3 DNA sequence: TGTGCCTGGAGTGTACGGTCTGGAAACACCATATATTTT. Protein: CAWSVRSGNTIYF.

The chain has TRBV11-2 and TRBJ2-7, with D possibly being TRBD2 (6 bases). V dropped 0 bases and J dropped 1 base, with 16 bases sitting between them. Looked up from germline, CDR1 is SGHAT and CDR2 is FQNNGV. The CDR3 spans 17 residues. The CDR3 bases are TGTGCCAGCAGCTTAGAGTTGGGGCACGGGGGATCCTACGAGCAGTACTTC. The encoded protein is CASSLELGHGGSYEQYF.

V gene TRBV18 combines with J gene TRBJ2-1; D perhaps matches TRBD1 (5 bases). Trimming left V 3 bases short and J 9 bases short, with 15 bases between. The CDR3 has 14 residues. CDR1 is KGHSH, CDR2 LQKENI, per germline. The CDR3 region has the DNA TGTGCCAGCTCACCGTCGCAGGGTATATCTGAGCAGTTCTTC. Its translation is CASSPSQGISEQFF.

The J gene is TRBJ2-6, the V gene TRBV4-2, with 9 nucleotides matching TRBD1. The CDR3 totals 19 residues. V lost 2 bases, J lost 1 base, and 9 bases stayed unmatched. CDR1 and CDR2 (germline): LGHNA, YNFKEQ. The CDR3 here is CASSQPTGTGWSGANVLTF. Written as DNA, the CDR3 is TGTGCCAGCAGCCAACCTACCGGGACAGGGTGGTCTGGGGCCAACGTCCTGACTTTC.

The chain is built from TRBV2 and TRBJ2-3; 9 bases agree with TRBD2. V trimming: 2 bases; J trimming: 1 base; junction bases outside the gene matches: 4. This CDR3 has 16 amino acids. Germline loops: CDR1 SNHLY, CDR2 FYNNEI. CDR3 in amino acids: CASSEWSSGGTDTQYF. The CDR3 DNA reads as TGTGCCAGCAGTGAATGGTCTAGCGGGGGCACAGATACGCAGTATTTT.

This clone was recorded once. The V gene is TRBV7-9, the J gene TRBJ2-1; 11 bases are a match to TRBD2. Germline V gene lookup returns CDR1 SEHNR and CDR2 FQNEAQ (reference sequence). J lost 5 bases, V lost 2 bases, and 5 bases had no gene match. CDR3 length equals 16 residues. The CDR3 protein is CASSLLRGLADNEQFF. In nucleotides, the CDR3 is TGTGCCAGCAGCTTATTGCGGGGACTAGCGGACAATGAGCAGTTCTTC.

The chain employs TRBV28 and TRBJ2-1; TRBD1 matches at 7 bases. Per the germline V gene, CDR1 is MDHEN and CDR2 is SYDVKM. The CDR3 consists of 16 residues. Unmatched junction bases numbered 13, after V lost 6 bases and J lost 5 bases. This chain's CDR3 is CASSPSSWDSHNEQFF. In DNA, the CDR3 is TGTGCCAGCAGCCCCAGTTCCTGGGACAGCCACAATGAGCAGTTCTTC. Full variable domain (remainder filled in from reference TRBV28 and TRBJ2-1): DVKVTQSSRYLVKRTGEKVFLECVQDMDHENMFWYRQDPGLGLRLIYFSYDVKMKEKGDIPEGYSVSREKKERFSLILESASTNQTSMYLCASSPSSWDSHNEQFFGPGTRLTVL.

This chain joins TRBV30 and TRBJ1-1, with a weak D call TRBD1 (6 bases). V shed 3 bases and J shed 5 bases, with 13 bases lying between them. The CDR3 length is 13 residues. From germline, CDR1 is GTSNPN and CDR2 SVGIG (reference sequence). CDR3 sequence (DNA): TGTGCCTGGAGCTTGGGCAGGGGTACTGAAGCTTTCTTT. This translates into CAWSLGRGTEAFF.

The chain joins TRBV5-1 to TRBJ1-1; maybe TRBD1 (5 bases). This CDR3 comprises 13 residues. V was cut by 7 bases and J by 1 base, with 11 bases left in between. Per the germline V gene, CDR1 is SGHRS and CDR2 is YFSETQ. CDR3 residues: CASLGGSNTEAFF. In nucleotides, the CDR3 is TGCGCCAGCCTGGGGGGATCGAACACTGAAGCTTTCTTT.

This clone has only a few counts. The chain has TRBV19 and TRBJ1-5; D gene ambiguous. The germline V and J ends were trimmed by 1 base and 2 bases, with 6 bases remaining between them. The CDR3 has 14 amino acids. Germline V CDR1 and CDR2: LNHDA, SQIVND (reference sequence). The CDR3 nucleotides are TGTGCCAGTAGTATAGGAGTGGGCAATCAGCCCCAGCATTTT. This codes for CASSIGVGNQPQHF.

The chain is built from TRBV4-1 and TRBJ2-3, with 14 bases fitting TRBD2. Losses at the gene ends were 4 bases for V and 6 bases for J; bases not matched to a gene: 12. Germline V gives CDR1 MGHRA, CDR2 YSYEKL. CDR3 length: 18 amino acids. For the CDR3, the DNA is TGCGCCAGCAGCCCTCAGACTAGCGGGAGGGGTAATCCGGATACGCAGTATTTT. It is translated as CASSPQTSGRGNPDTQYF.

V gene TRBV5-4 combines with J gene TRBJ1-2; the match to TRBD1 covers 7 bases. J lost 8 bases, V lost 0 bases, and 1 base had no gene match. Germline V gives CDR1 SGHNT, CDR2 YYREEE (reference sequence). CDR3 length: 12 amino acids. CDR3 region: CASSLDRGGYTF. In nucleotides, the CDR3 is TGTGCCAGCAGCTTGGACAGGGGAGGCTACACCTTC. The full variable domain, its missing parts supplied by reference TRBV5-4 and TRBJ1-2, is ETGVTQSPTHLIKTRGQQVTLRCSSQSGHNTVSWYQQALGQGPQFIFQYYREEENGRGNFPPRFSGLQFPNYSSELNVNALELDDSALYLCASSLDRGGYTFGSGTRLTVV.

The chain employs TRBV6-5 and TRBJ2-3; 10 bases map to TRBD1. This CDR3 contains 15 residues. Germline V gene lookup returns CDR1 MNHEY and CDR2 SVGAGI. After removal of 6 bases from V and 6 bases from J, the junction contained 9 bases not matched to a gene. CDR3 bases: TGTGCCAGCAGCCGCGTTGGACAGGGGGTGGATACGCAGTATTTT. Protein: CASSRVGQGVDTQYF.

The DNA for the CDR3 is TGCGCCAGCAGTGATAGGGGATACCGAGCTTTCTTT. This translates into CASSDRGYRAFF. The rearrangement uses TRBV10-2 and TRBJ1-1; a possible D gene is TRBD1 (5 bases). Looked up from germline, CDR1 is WSHSY and CDR2 is SAAADI. The CDR3 contains 12 residues. The ends were cut back, 3 bases at V and 10 bases at J, with 12 bases in the middle.

This chain uses TRBV27 with TRBJ2-1; TRBD2 matches at 9 bases. V shed 3 bases, J shed 5 bases, and the junction held 5 bases outside the gene matches. The germline V gene has CDR1 MNHEY and CDR2 SMNVEV (reference sequence). This CDR3 is 15 amino acids long. Here the CDR3 DNA reads TGTGCCAGCAGTTTCGGAGCGGGAGGACACAATGAGCAGTTCTTC. Encoded protein: CASSFGAGGHNEQFF.

This chain uses TRBV6-5 with TRBJ2-7, with D perhaps TRBD1 (6 bases). This CDR3 region has 14 residues. Germline V lookup: CDR1 MNHEY, CDR2 SVGAGI. Between the trimmed V and J ends, which lost 4 bases and 3 bases, there was a span of 13 bases. The CDR3 region is CASSSRQARYEQYF. The CDR3 DNA reads TGTGCCAGCAGTTCGAGACAGGCCCGCTACGAGCAGTACTTC.

The J gene is TRBJ1-1, the V gene TRBV28; D gene ambiguous. The CDR3 has 16 residues. Germline lookup yields CDR1 MDHEN and CDR2 SYDVKM. V was cut by 6 bases and J by 4 bases, with 21 bases left in between. The CDR3 DNA reads as TGTGCCAGCAGCACCTTTTCGGCGGGGTCGAGCACTGAAGCTTTCTTT. It is translated as CASSTFSAGSSTEAFF.

The count of this clone is one. The J gene is TRBJ2-2, the V gene TRBV27, with a possible D match to TRBD1 (5 bases). V was shortened by 4 bases and J by 6 bases, with 15 bases between the two germline ends. Germline lookup yields CDR1 MNHEY and CDR2 SMNVEV (reference sequence). This CDR3 is 15 amino acids long. CDR3 bases: TGTGCCAGCAGTTCGTGGACACTTAGGGCCGGGGAGCTGTTTTTT. Protein sequence: CASSSWTLRAGELFF.

The rearrangement links TRBV5-1 to TRBJ2-1; D unresolved. The CDR3 loop spans 13 amino acids. The V end lost 1 base, the J end lost 3 bases, and 5 bases lay between the germline ends. The germline CDR1 and CDR2 sequences are SGHRS and YFSETQ. For the CDR3, the DNA is TGCGCCAGCAGCTTGAATCACTACAATGAGCAGTTCTTC. Translating it yields CASSLNHYNEQFF.

This chain connects TRBV6-1 to TRBJ1-5; 7 positions match TRBD1. Germline V gives CDR1 MNHNS, CDR2 SASEGT. This CDR3 is 18 amino acids long. After removal of 0 bases from V and 0 bases from J, the junction contained 8 bases not matched to a gene. The CDR3 region is CASSEAHPGGYSNQPQHF. CDR3 in DNA: TGTGCCAGCAGTGAAGCTCACCCAGGGGGGTATAGCAATCAGCCCCAGCATTTT.

This clone was counted a single time. The rearrangement uses TRBV12-5 and TRBJ2-1; a weak D match, TRBD2 (7 bases). CDR1 is LGHNT, CDR2 FRNRAP, per germline. Trimming took 3 bases from V and 2 from J, leaving 23 bases between them. The CDR3 is 19 amino acids. The CDR3 loop is CASGLDISLSGGAYNEQFF. As DNA, the CDR3 is TGTGCTAGTGGTTTAGACATCTCGTTGTCGGGGGGCGCCTACAATGAGCAGTTCTTC.